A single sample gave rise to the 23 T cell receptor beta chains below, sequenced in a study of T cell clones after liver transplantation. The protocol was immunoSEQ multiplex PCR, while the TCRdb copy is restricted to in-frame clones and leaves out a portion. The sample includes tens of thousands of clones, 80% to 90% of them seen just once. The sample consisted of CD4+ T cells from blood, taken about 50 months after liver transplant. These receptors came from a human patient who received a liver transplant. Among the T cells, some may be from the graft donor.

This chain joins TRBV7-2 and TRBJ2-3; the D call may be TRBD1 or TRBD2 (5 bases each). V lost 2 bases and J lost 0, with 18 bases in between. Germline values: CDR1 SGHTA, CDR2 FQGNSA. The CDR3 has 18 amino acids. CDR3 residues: CASSLLGDALTSTDTQYF. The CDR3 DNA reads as TGTGCCAGCAGCTTATTGGGGGACGCTTTAACAAGCACAGATACGCAGTATTTT.

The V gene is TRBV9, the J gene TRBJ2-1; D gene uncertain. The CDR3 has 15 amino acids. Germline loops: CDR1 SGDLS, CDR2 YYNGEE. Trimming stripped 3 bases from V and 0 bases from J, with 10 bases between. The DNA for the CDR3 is TGTGCCAGCAGCGAAGGAACGAACTCCTACAATGAGCAGTTCTTC. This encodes CASSEGTNSYNEQFF.

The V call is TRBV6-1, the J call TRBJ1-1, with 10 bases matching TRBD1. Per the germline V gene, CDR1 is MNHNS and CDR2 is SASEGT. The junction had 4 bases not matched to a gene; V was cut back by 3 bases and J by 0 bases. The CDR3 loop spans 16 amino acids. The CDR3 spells CASSEGQGMMNTEAFF. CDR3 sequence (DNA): TGTGCCAGCAGTGAGGGACAGGGGATGATGAACACTGAAGCTTTCTTT.

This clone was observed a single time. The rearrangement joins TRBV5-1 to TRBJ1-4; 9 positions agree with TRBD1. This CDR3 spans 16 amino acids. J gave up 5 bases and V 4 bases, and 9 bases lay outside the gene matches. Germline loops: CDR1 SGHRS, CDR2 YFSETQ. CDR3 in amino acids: CASSPTPGQGNEKLFF. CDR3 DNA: TGCGCCAGCAGCCCCACTCCGGGACAGGGAAATGAAAAACTGTTTTTT.

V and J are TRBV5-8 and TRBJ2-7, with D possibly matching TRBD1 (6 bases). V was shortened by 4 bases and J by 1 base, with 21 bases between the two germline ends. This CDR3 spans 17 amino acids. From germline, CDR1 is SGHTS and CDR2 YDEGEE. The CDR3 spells CASSLYRDRGSSYEQYF. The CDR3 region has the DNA TGTGCCAGCAGCCTGTACAGGGACCGGGGTAGTTCCTACGAGCAGTACTTC.

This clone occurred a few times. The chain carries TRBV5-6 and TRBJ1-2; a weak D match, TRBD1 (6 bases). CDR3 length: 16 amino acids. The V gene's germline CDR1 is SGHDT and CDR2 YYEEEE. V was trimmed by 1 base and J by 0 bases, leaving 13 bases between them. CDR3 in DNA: TGTGCCAGCAGCTTGCAGGGGAGGGAAGCTAACTATGGCTACACCTTC. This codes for CASSLQGREANYGYTF.

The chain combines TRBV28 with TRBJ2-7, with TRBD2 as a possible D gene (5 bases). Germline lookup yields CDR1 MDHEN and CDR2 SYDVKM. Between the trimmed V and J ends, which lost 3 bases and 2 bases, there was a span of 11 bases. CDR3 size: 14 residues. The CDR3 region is CASSFQTRTYEQYF. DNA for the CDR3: TGTGCCAGCAGTTTCCAAACTAGAACCTACGAGCAGTACTTC.

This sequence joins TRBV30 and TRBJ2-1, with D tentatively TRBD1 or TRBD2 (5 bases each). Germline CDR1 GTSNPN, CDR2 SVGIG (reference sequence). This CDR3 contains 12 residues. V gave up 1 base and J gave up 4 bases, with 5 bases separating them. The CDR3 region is CAWSGGYNEQFF. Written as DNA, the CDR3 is TGTGCCTGGAGTGGGGGGTACAATGAGCAGTTCTTC. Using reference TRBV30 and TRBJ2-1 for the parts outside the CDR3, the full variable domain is SQTIHQWPATLVQPVGSPLSLECTVEGTSNPNLYWYRQAAGRGLQLLFYSVGIGQISSEVPQNLSASRPQDRQFILSSKKLLLSDSGFYLCAWSGGYNEQFFGPGTRLTVL.

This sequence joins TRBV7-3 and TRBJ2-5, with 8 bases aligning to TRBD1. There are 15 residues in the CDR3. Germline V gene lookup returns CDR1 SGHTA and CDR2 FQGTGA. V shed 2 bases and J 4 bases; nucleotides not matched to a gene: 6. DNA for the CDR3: TGTGCCAGCAGCTTAGCTCCCAGGGGGCTAGAGACCCAGTACTTC. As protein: CASSLAPRGLETQYF.

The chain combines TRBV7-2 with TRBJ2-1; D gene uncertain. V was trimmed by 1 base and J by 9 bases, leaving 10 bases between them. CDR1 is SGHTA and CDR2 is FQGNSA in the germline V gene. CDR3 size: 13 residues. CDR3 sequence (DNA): TGTGCCAGCAGCTTAGTCACCCTCCCTGAGCAGTTCTTC. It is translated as CASSLVTLPEQFF.

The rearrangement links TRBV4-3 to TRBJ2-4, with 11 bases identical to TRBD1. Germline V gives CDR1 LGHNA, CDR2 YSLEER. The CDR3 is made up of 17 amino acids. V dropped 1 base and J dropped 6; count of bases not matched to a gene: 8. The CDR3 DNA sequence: TGCGCCAGCAGCCAAGGAACGGACAGGGGGCCAGGAAACATTCAGTACTTC. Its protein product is CASSQGTDRGPGNIQYF.

This chain's CDR3 is CSVGSLNTEAFF. CDR3 nucleotide sequence: TGCAGCGTCGGGTCCCTGAACACTGAAGCTTTCTTT. The V and J genes are TRBV29-1 and TRBJ1-1; D gene unclear. Germline loops: CDR1 SQVTM, CDR2 ANQGSEA. V lost 6 bases and J 0 bases, leaving 8 bases between the germline ends. The CDR3 is 12 residues long.

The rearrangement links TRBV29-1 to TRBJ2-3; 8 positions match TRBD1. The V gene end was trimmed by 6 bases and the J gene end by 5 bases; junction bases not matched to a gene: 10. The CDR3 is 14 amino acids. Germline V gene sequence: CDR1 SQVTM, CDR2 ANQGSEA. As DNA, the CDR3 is TGCAGCGTCGCGACAGGGGAGGTTCAAGATACGCAGTATTTT. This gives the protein CSVATGEVQDTQYF.

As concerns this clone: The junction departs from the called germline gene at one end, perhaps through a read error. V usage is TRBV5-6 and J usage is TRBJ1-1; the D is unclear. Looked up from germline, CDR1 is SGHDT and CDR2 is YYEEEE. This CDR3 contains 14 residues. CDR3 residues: CASMGDMGNSEAFF. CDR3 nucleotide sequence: TGTGCCAGCATGGGCGATATGGGGAACAGTGAAGCTTTCTTT.

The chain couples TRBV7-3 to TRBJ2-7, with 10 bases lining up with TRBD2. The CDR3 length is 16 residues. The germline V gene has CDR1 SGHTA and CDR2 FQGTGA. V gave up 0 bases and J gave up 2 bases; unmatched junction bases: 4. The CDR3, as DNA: TGTGCCAGCAGCTTAACGAGAGCGGGAGGGCCCTACGAGCAGTACTTC. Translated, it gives CASSLTRAGGPYEQYF.

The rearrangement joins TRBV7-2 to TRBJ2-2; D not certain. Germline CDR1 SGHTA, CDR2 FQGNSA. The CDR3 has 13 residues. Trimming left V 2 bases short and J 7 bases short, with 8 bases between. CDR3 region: CASSLIRSGELFF. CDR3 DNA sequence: TGTGCCAGCAGCTTAATCAGAAGCGGGGAGCTGTTTTTT.

CDR3 sequence reads: CAISEGGDGYTF. In DNA form, the CDR3 reads TGTGCCATCAGTGAGGGGGGAGATGGCTACACCTTC. The rearrangement joins TRBV10-3 to TRBJ1-2, with D perhaps TRBD1 (5 bases). V lost 2 bases, J lost 6 bases, and 7 bases lay in between. Germline CDR1 ENHRY, CDR2 SYGVKD. There are 12 residues in the CDR3.

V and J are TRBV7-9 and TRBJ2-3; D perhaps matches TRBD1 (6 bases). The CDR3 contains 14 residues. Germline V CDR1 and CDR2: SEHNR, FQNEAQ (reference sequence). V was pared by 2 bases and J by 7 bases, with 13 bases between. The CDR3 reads CASSLSGVVHTQYF. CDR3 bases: TGTGCCAGCAGCTTATCAGGGGTGGTACATACGCAGTATTTT.

The CDR3 DNA follows: TGCGCCAGCAGCTTGTCTCAACTGAACACCGGGGAGCTGTTTTTT. Amino acids: CASSLSQLNTGELFF. V is TRBV5-1 and J is TRBJ2-2, with D unresolved. V lost 1 base and J lost 1, with 8 bases in between. The CDR3 is 15 amino acids. Germline CDR1 is SGHRS and CDR2 is YFSETQ.

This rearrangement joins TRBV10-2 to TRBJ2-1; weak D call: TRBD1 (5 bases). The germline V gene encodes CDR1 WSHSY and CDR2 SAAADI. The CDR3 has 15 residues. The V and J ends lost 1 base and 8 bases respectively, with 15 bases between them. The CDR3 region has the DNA TGCGCCAGCAGTGAGTGGACACCCCTGGGCTATGAGCAGTTCTTC. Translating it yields CASSEWTPLGYEQFF.

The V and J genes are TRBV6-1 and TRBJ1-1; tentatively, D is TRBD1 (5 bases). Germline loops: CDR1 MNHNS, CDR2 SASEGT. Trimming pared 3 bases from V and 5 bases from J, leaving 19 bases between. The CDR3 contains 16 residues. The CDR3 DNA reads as TGTGCCAGCAGTGACGCAAGAATCAGGGTTAGAACTGAAGCTTTCTTT. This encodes CASSDARIRVRTEAFF.

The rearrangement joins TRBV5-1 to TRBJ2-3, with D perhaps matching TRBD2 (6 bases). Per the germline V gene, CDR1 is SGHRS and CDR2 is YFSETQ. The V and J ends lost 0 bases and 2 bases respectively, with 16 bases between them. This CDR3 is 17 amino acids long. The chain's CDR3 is CASSLGLGSESTDTQYF. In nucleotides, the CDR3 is TGCGCCAGCAGCTTGGGACTAGGGTCCGAATCCACAGATACGCAGTATTTT.

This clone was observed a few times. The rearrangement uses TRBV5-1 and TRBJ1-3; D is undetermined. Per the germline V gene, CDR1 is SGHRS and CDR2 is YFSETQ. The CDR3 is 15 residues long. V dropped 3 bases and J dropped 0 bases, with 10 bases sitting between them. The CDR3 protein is CASSSERRSGNTIYF. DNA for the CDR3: TGCGCCAGCAGCTCGGAGCGCCGCTCTGGAAACACCATATATTTT.